The 17 T cell receptor beta chains reported below all come from one sample, sequenced in a study of glioma-infiltrating T cells. TCR alpha and beta CDR3 regions were amplified from RNA using iRepertoire nested multiplex PCR. TCRdb itself ran the multiplex PCR reads through MiXCR, one entry per CDR3 protein. This table has roughly 200,000 distinct CDR3 sequences, about 32% appearing once. Material for sequencing was glioma tissue, nonneoplastic brain tissue, or PBMCs (not recorded which). These receptors were collected from a human donor with low-grade glioma or glioblastoma, undergoing nonglioma brain surgery, or in good health (not recorded which).

This clonotype has ten or more counts. The J gene is TRBJ2-7, the V gene TRBV28, with 8 positions matching TRBD2. This CDR3 contains 12 residues. Germline CDR1 reads MDHEN; CDR2 reads SYDVKM. V shed 8 bases, J shed 4 bases, and the junction held 4 bases outside the gene matches. DNA of the CDR3: TGTGCCAGCGGCCGGGAGGGGTACGAGCAGTACTTC. Protein sequence: CASGREGYEQYF.

This clonotype occurred many times. This chain connects TRBV10-3 to TRBJ1-6, with D possibly matching TRBD1 (5 bases). The CDR3 is 12 amino acids. Germline lookup yields CDR1 ENHRY and CDR2 SYGVKD. Trimming cost V 10 bases and J 6 bases, with 10 bases left between them. Here the CDR3 DNA reads TGTGCCAGCGGTGGGGGTAATTCACCCCTCCACTTT. The encoded protein is CASGGGNSPLHF.

This clonotype occurred many times. The genes are TRBV27 and TRBJ2-1, with a tentative D call TRBD2 (5 bases). CDR1 is MNHEY and CDR2 is SMNVEV in the germline V gene (reference sequence). Trimming removed 3 bases from V and 3 bases from J, with 15 bases in between. The CDR3 extends over 16 amino acids. CDR3 in DNA: TGTGCCAGCAGTTTTCAGCTGGGAGTTGACTACAATGAGCAGTTCTTC. It specifies CASSFQLGVDYNEQFF.

This clonotype was found once. Since a much larger clone is just one base distant, this may be a read error. This chain connects TRBV7-2 to TRBJ2-1; TRBD2 aligns across 7 bases. CDR1 SGHTA and CDR2 FQGNSA come from the germline V gene. The CDR3 is 13 amino acids. The CDR3: CASSLYRDYARIF. Here the CDR3 DNA reads TGTGCCAGCAGCTTATACCGGGACTACGCCCGGATATTC.

This clonotype was counted at least ten times. The CDR3 is CASSRVENTEAFF. CDR3 DNA sequence: TGTGCCAGCAGCCGCGTCGAGAACACTGAAGCTTTCTTT. The chain combines TRBV6-2 or TRBV6-3 with TRBJ1-1, with D hard to call. The V and J ends lost 6 bases and 1 base respectively, with 9 bases between them. This CDR3 has 13 residues. CDR1 is MNHEY and CDR2 is SVGEGT in the germline V gene.

The chain is built from TRBV6-6 and TRBJ1-1; 8 bases are a match to TRBD1. Germline V gene data show CDR1 as MNHNY and CDR2 as SVGAGI (reference sequence). This CDR3 has 18 amino acids. With 6 bases clipped from V and 6 bases from J, the junction kept 21 bases outside the gene matches. CDR3 protein: CASRPTGGGAGIVAEAFF. CDR3 coding DNA: TGTGCCAGCAGACCAACAGGGGGAGGGGCAGGCATCGTCGCTGAAGCTTTCTTT.

On this clonotype: This may be a read error: a much more frequent sequence differs by one nucleotide. The chain employs TRBV29-1 and TRBJ1-1; D unclear. This CDR3 comprises 12 residues. Germline V gives CDR1 SQVTM, CDR2 ANQGSEA. CDR3 DNA: TGCAGCGGGAGGCAGTTGAACACTCAAGCTTTCTTT. This translates into CSGRQLNTQAFF.

This clonotype was recorded at least ten times. The chain links TRBV12-3 or TRBV12-4 to TRBJ2-7; the match to TRBD1 covers 8 bases. V lost 3 bases and J lost 7; bases outside the gene matches: 8. The CDR3 length is 14 residues. In DNA form, the CDR3 reads TGTGCCAGCAGTTTCCGGGACAGGCCTAAGGAGCAGTACTTC. It specifies CASSFRDRPKEQYF.

This clonotype came up a few times. This chain uses TRBV5-1 with TRBJ2-1; 10 positions match TRBD2. The ends lost 4 bases at V and 5 bases at J; junction bases unmatched: 6. The CDR3 covers 15 residues. Germline V gene sequence: CDR1 SGHRS, CDR2 YFSETQ. CDR3 amino acids: CASSPLAGGNNEQFF. Here the CDR3 DNA reads TGCGCCAGCAGCCCCTTAGCGGGAGGTAACAATGAGCAGTTCTTC.

This clonotype was observed many times. This sequence joins TRBV4-3 and TRBJ2-5; tentative D call: TRBD1 (6 bases). The V end was cut by 0 bases, the J end by 1 base, with 9 bases between. The CDR3 has 15 residues. Germline CDR1 and CDR2: LGHNA and YSLEER. The CDR3 DNA is TGCGCCAGCAGCCAAGATTTGGGGGCCCAAGAGACCCAGTACTTC. Protein sequence: CASSQDLGAQETQYF.

Worth noting for this clonotype: At one boundary the junction diverges from the germline segment, which might be a read error. This chain's CDR3 is CASSLDLLSCYNSRLHF. The CDR3 DNA reads TGTGCCAGCAGTCTCGACCTGCTAAGCTGCTATAATTCACGCCTCCACTTT. The chain is built from TRBV27 and TRBJ1-6; D is ambiguous. Per the germline V gene, CDR1 is MNHEY and CDR2 is SMNVEV (reference sequence). The CDR3 runs to 17 residues.

This clonotype occurred many times. This sequence joins TRBV7-7 and TRBJ2-2; D gene ambiguous. The CDR3 covers 13 residues. CDR1 is SSHAT and CDR2 is FNYEAQ in the germline V gene (reference sequence). Trimming shortened V by 2 bases and J by 3 bases, and 4 bases separated the two germline ends. The CDR3 here is CASSLSYTGELFF. The DNA of the CDR3 is TGTGCCAGCAGCTTATCGTACACCGGGGAGCTGTTTTTT.

The gene calls are TRBV19 and TRBJ2-7; D is perhaps TRBD1 or TRBD2 (5 bases each). The CDR3 covers 15 residues. Germline V gene sequence: CDR1 LNHDA, CDR2 SQIVND (reference sequence). Trimming removed 6 bases from V and 0 bases from J, with 15 bases in between. The chain's CDR3 is CASSTDTGSSYEQYF. The CDR3 coding sequence is TGTGCCAGTAGCACGGACACGGGGAGCTCCTACGAGCAGTACTTC.

A word on this clonotype: Germline is not matched at one junction end, which may reflect a read error. The gene calls are TRBV5-6 and TRBJ1-5; D unclear. The germline CDR1 and CDR2 sequences are SGHDT and YYEEEE. CDR3 length: 15 residues. The CDR3 region has the DNA TGTGCCAGCAGCTTGGCCGGCAGCGGCAATAAGCCCCAGCATTTT. Translation: CASSLAGSGNKPQHF.

This clonotype appeared a few times. The V gene is TRBV12-3 or TRBV12-4, the J gene TRBJ2-5; the match to TRBD2 covers 9 bases. V lost 4 bases to trimming and J lost 5 bases; unmatched junction nucleotides: 8. This CDR3 has 15 amino acids. This CDR3 reads CASSSPGLALETQYF. The DNA of the CDR3 is TGTGCCAGCAGTTCGCCGGGACTAGCTTTGGAGACCCAGTACTTC.

This clonotype was recorded at least ten times. The J gene is TRBJ2-7, the V gene TRBV7-2; perhaps D is TRBD1 or TRBD2 (5 bases each). The CDR3 loop spans 14 amino acids. From germline, CDR1 is SGHTA and CDR2 FQGNSA. Between the trimmed V and J ends, which lost 7 bases and 0 bases, there was a span of 13 bases. DNA for the CDR3: TGTGCCAGCAAGGCAGGGACCTTCTCCTACGAGCAGTACTTC. Protein sequence: CASKAGTFSYEQYF. Drawing the rest from reference TRBV7-2 and TRBJ2-7, the complete variable domain is GAGVSQSPSNKVTEKGKDVELRCDPISGHTALYWYRQSLGQGLEFLIYFQGNSAPDKSGLPSDRFSAERTGGSVSTLTIQRTQQEDSAVYLCASKAGTFSYEQYFGPGTRLTVT.

This clonotype was detected ten times or more. V gene TRBV19 combines with J gene TRBJ1-1, with D uncertain. CDR1 is LNHDA, CDR2 SQIVND, per germline (reference sequence). CDR3 length: 14 residues. V was cut by 0 bases and J by 6 bases, with 11 bases left in between. The CDR3 region is CASSIDRWGSEAFF. In DNA, the CDR3 is TGTGCCAGTAGTATAGATCGGTGGGGATCTGAAGCTTTCTTT.